This TCR beta chain was sequenced during a study of response to subunit inactivated influenza vaccine. Regarding the study as a whole: Each seasonal influenza vaccination recruits few new T cells, the authors suggested.

This clonotype was observed at least ten times. Its antigen remains unknown. TCRdb called the RT-PCR reads again in MiXCR, with one record for every CDR3 protein. This table holds about 190,000 distinct CDR3 sequences, around an eighth found once. With 3 bases removed from V and 0 bases from J, the gap between germline ends came to 12 bases. From germline, CDR1 is SNHLY and CDR2 FYNNEI. CDR3 length equals 15 residues. This sequence was found in a man over 45 who received an inactivated influenza vaccine. The sequencing here drew on CD8+ T cells sorted from PBMCs, taken approximately 5 days after vaccination. This rearrangement joins TRBV2 to TRBJ2-7, with D uncertain. CDR3 sequence: CASSETRGSSYEQYF. The CDR3 region has the DNA TGTGCCAGCAGTGAGACCCGCGGTAGCTCCTACGAGCAGTACTTC.